A single T cell receptor beta chain is shown here with its context. Germline V CDR1 and CDR2: MNHEY, SVGAGI. CDR3 length equals 14 residues. Trimming stripped 2 bases from V and 2 bases from J, with 10 bases between. These data are taken from a study of Ad26.COV2.S vaccination and SARS-CoV-2 variants. TCRdb keeps only in-frame clones here, not all; method: immunoSEQ multiplex PCR. The data show over 90,000 clones, about three quarters seen once. The receptor's source is a human donor who had recovered from COVID-19. The source was peripheral blood, collected after recovery from COVID-19. The rearrangement links TRBV6-5 to TRBJ2-7; the D gene could be TRBD1 or TRBD2 (5 bases each). The CDR3 here is CASSYGRGPYEQYF. CDR3 DNA: TGTGCCAGCAGTTACGGAAGGGGACCCTACGAGCAGTACTTC.